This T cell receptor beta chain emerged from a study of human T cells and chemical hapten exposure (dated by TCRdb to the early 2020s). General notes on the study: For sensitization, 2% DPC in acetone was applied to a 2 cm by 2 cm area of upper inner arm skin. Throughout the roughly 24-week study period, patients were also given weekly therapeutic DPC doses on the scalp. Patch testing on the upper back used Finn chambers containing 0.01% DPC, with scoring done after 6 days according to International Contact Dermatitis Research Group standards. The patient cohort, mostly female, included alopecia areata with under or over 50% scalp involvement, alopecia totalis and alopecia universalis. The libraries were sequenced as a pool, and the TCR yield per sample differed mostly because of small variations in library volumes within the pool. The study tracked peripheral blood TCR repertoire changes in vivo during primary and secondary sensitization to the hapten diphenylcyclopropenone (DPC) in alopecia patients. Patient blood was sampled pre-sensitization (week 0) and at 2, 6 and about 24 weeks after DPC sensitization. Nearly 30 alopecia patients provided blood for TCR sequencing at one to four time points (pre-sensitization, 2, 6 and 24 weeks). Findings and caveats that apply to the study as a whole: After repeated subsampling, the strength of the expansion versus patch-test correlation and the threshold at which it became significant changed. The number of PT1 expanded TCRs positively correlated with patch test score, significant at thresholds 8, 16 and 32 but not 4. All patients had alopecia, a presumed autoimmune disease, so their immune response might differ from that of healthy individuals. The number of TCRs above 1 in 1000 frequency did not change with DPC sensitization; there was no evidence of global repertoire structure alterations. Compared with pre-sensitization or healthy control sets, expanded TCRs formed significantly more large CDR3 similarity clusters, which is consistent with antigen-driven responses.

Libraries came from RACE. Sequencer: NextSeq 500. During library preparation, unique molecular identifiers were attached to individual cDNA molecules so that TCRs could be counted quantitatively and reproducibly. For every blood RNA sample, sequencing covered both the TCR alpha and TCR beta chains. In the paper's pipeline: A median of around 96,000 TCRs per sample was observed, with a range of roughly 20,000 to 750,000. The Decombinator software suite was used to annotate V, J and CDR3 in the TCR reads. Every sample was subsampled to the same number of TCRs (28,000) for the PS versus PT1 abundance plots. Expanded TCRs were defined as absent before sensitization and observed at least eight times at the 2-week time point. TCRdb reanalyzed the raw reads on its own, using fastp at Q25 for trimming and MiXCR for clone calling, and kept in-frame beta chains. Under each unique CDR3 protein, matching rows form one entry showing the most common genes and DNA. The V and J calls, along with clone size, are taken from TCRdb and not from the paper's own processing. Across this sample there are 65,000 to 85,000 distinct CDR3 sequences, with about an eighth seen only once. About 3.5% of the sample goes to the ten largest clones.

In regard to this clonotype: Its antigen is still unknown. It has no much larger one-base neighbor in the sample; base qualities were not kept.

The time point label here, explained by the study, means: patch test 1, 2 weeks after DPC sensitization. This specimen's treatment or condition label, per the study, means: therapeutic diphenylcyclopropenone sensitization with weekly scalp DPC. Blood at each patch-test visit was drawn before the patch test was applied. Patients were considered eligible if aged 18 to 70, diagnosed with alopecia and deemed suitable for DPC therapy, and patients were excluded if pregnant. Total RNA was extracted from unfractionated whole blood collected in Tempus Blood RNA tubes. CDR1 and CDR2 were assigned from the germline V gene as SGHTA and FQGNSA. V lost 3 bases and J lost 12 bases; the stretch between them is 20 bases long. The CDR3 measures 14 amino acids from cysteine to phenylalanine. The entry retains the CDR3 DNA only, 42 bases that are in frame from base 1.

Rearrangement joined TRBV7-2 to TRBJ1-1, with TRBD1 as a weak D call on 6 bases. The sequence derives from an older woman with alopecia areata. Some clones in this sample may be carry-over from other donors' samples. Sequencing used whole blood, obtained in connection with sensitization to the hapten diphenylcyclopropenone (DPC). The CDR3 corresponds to CASSFLQGQKGTFF. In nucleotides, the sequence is TGTGCCAGCAGCTTCCTACAGGGTCAAAAGGGAACTTTCTTT.